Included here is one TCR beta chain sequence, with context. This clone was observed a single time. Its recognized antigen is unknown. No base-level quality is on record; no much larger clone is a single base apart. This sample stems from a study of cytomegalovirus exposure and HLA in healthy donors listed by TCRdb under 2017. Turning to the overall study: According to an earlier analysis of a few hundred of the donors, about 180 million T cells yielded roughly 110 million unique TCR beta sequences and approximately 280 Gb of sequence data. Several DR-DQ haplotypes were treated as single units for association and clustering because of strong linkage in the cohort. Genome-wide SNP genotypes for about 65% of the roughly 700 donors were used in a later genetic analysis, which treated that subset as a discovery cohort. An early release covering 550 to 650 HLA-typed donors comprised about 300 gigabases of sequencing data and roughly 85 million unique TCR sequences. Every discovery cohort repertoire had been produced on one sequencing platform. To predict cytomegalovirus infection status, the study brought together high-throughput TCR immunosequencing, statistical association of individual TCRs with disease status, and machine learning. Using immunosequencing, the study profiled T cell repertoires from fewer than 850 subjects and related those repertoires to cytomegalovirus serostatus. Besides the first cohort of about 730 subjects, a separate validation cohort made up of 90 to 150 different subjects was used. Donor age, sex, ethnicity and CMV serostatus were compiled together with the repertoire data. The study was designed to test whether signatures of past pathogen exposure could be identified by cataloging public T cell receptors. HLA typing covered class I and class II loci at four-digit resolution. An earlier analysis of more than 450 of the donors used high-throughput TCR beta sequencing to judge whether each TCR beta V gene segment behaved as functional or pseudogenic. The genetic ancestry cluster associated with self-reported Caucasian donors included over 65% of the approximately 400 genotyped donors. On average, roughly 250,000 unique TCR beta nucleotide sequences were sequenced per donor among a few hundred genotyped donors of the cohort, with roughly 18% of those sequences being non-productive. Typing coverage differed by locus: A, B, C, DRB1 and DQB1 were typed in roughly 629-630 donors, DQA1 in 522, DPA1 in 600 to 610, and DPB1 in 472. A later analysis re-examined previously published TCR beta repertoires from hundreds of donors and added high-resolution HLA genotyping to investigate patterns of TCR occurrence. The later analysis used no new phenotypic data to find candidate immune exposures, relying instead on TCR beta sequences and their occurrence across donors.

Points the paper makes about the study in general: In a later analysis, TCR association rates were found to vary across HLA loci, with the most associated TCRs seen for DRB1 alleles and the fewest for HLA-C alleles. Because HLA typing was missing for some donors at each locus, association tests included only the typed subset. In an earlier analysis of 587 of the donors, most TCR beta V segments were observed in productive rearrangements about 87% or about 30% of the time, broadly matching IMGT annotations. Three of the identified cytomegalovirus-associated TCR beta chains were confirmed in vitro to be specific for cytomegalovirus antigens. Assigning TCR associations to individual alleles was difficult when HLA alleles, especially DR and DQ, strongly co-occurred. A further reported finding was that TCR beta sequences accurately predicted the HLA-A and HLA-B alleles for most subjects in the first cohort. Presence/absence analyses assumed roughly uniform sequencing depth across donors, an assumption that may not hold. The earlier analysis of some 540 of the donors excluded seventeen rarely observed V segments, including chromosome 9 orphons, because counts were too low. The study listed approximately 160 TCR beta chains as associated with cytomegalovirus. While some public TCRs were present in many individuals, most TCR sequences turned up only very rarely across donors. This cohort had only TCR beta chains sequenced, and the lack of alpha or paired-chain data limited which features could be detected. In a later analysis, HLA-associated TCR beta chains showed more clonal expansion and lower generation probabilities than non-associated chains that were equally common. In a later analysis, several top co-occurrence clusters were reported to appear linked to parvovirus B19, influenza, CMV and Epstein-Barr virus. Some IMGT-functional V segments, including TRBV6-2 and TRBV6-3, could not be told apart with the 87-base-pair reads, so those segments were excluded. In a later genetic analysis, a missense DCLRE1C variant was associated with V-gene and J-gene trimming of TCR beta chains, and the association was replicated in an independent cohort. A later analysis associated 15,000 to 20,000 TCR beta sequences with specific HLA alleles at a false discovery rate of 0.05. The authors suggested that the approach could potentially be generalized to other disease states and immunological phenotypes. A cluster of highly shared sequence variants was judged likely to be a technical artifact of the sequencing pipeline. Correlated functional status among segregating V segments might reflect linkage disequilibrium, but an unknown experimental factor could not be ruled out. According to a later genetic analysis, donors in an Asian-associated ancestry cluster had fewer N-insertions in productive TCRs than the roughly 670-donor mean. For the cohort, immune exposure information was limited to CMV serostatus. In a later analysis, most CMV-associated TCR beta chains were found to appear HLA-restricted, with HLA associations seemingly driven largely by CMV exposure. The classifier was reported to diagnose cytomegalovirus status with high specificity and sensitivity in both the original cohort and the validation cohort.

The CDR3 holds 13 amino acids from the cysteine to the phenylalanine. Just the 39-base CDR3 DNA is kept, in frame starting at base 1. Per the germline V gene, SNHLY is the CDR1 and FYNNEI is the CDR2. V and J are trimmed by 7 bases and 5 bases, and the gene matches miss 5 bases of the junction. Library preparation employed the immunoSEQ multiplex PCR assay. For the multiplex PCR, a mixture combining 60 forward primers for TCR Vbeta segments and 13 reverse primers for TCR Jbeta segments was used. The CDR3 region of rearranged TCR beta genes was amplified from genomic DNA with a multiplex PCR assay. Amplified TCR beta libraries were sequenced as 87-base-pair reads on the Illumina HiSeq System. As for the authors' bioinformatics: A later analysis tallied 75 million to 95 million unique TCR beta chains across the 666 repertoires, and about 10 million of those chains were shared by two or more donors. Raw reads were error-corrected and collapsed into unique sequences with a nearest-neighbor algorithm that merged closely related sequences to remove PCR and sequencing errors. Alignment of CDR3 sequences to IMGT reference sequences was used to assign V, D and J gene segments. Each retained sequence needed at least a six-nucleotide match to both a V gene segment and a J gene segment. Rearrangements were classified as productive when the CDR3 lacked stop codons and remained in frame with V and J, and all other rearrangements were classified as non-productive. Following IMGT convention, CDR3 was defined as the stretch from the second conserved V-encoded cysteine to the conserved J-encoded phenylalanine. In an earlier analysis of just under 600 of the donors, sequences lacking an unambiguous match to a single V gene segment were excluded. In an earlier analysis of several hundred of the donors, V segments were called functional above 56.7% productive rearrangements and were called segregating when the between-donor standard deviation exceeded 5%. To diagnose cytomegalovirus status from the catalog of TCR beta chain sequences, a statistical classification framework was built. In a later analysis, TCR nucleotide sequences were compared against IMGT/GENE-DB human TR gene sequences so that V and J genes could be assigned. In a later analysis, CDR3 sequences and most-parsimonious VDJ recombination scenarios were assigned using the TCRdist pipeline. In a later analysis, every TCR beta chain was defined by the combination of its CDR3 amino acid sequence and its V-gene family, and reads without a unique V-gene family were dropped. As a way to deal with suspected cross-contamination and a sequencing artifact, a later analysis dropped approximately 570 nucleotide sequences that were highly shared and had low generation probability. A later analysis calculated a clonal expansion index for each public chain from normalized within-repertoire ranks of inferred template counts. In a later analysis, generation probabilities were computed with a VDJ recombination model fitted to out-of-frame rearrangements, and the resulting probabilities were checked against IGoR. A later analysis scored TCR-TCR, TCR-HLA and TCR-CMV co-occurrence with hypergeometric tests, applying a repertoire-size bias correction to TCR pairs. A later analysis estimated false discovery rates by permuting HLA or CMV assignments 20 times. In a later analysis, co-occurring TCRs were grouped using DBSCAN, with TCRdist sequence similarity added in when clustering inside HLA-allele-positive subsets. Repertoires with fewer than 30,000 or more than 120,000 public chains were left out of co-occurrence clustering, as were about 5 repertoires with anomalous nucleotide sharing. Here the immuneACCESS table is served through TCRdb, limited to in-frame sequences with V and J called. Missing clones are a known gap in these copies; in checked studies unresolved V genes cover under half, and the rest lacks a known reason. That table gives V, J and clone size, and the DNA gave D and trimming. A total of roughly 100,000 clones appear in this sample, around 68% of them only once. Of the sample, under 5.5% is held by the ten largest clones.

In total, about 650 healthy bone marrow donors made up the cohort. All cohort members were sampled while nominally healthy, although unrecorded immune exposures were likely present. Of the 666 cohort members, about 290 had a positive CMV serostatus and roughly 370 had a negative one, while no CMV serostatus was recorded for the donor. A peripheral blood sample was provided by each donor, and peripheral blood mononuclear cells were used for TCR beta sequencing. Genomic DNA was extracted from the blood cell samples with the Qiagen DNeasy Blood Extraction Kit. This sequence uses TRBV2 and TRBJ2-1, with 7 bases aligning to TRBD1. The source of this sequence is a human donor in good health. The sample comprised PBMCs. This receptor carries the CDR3 CASTGDRNNEQFF. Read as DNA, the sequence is TGTGCCAGCACTGGGGACAGAAACAATGAGCAGTTCTTC.